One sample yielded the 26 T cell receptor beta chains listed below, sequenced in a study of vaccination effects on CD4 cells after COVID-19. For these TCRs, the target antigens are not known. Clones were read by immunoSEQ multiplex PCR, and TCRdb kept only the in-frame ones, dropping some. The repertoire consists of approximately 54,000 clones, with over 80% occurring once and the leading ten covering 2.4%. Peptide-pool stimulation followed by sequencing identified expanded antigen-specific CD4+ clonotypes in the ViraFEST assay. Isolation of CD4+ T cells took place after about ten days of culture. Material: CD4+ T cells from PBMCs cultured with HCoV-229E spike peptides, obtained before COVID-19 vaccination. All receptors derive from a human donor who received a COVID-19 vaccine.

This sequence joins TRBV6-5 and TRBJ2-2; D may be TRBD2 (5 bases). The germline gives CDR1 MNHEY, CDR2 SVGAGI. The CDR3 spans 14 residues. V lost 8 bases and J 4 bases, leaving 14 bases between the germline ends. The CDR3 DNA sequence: TGTGCCAGCTGTCGGGGTTTGGGCACCGGGGAGCTGTTTTTT. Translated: CASCRGLGTGELFF.

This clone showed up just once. This CDR3 reads CASSLTPTEAFF. The CDR3 DNA follows: TGTGCCAGCAGCTTAACCCCGACTGAAGCTTTCTTT. This sequence joins TRBV7-3 and TRBJ1-1; D remains unclear. The CDR3 covers 12 residues. CDR1 is SGHTA and CDR2 is FQGTGA in the germline V gene. V gave up 0 bases and J gave up 5 bases, with 4 bases separating them.

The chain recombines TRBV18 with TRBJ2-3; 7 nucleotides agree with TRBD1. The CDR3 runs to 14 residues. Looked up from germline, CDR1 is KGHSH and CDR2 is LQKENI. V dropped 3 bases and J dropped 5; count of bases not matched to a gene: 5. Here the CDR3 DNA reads TGTGCCAGCTCACCTCAGACAGGGCGAGATACGCAGTATTTT. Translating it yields CASSPQTGRDTQYF. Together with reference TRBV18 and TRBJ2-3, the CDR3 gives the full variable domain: NAGVMQNPRHLVRRRGQEARLRCSPMKGHSHVYWYRQLPEEGLKFMVYLQKENIIDESGMPKERFSAEFPKEGPSILRIQQVVRGDSAAYFCASSPQTGRDTQYFGPGTRLTVL.

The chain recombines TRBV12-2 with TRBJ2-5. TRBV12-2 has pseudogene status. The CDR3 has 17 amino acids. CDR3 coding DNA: TGTGCAAGTCGCTTAGTTCCGTGCGTTCAGGGGAGGGAGACCCAGTACTTC. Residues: CASRLVPCVQGRETQYF.

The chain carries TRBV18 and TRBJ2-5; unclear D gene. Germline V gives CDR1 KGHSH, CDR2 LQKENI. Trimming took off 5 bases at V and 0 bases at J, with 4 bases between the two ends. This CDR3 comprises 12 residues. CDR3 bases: TGTGCCAGCTCAACTTACCAAGAGACCCAGTACTTC. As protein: CASSTYQETQYF.

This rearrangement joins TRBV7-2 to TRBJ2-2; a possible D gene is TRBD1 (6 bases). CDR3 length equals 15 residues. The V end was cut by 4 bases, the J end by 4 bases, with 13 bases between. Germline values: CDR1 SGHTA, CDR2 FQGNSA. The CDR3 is CASSSSKGVTGELFF. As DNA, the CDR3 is TGTGCCAGCAGCTCCTCGAAGGGGGTCACCGGGGAGCTGTTTTTT.

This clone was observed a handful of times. CDR3 DNA: TGCGCCAGCAGCCAAGAACCTGGGGGCAGGTCCTACAATGAGCAGTTCTTC. This translates into CASSQEPGGRSYNEQFF. V is TRBV4-1 and J is TRBJ2-1, with D possibly TRBD1 on 6 matching bases. The CDR3 runs to 17 residues. With 0 bases removed from V and 1 base from J, the gap between germline ends came to 13 bases. Germline V lookup: CDR1 MGHRA, CDR2 YSYEKL.

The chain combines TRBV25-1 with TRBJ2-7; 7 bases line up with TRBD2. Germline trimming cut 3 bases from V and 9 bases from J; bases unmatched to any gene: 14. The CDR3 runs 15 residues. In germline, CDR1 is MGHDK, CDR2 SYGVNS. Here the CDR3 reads CASSESGGSAGGQYV. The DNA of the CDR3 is TGTGCCAGCAGTGAGTCGGGAGGCTCCGCAGGCGGGCAGTACGTC.

CDR3 in amino acids: CASSQGSQRYGYTF. As DNA, the CDR3 is TGTGCCAGCAGCCAAGGGAGCCAGCGCTATGGCTACACCTTC. The chain links TRBV3-1 (or the pseudogene TRBV3-2) to TRBJ1-2; D not certain. Per germline, CDR1 LGHDT and CDR2 YNNKEL (reference sequence). The CDR3 has 14 amino acids. V was cut by 1 base and J by 4 bases, with 10 bases left in between.

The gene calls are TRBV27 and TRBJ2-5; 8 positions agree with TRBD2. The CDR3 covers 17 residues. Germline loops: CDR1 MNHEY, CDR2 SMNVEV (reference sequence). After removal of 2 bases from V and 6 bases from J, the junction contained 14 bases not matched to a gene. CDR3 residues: CASSLKGFGRDKQTQYF. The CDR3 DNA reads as TGTGCCAGCAGTTTAAAGGGTTTCGGGAGGGATAAGCAGACCCAGTACTTC.

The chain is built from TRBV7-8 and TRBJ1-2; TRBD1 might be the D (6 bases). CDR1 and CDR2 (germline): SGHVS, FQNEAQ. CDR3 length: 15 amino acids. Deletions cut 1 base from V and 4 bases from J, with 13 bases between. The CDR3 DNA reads TGTGCCAGCAGCTTAGGAGGACGGGGGCCCTATGGCTACACCTTC. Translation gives CASSLGGRGPYGYTF.

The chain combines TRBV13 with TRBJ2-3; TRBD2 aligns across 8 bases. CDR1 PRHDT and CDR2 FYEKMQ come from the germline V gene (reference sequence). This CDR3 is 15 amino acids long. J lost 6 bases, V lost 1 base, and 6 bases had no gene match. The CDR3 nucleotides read TGTGCCAGCAGCTTAGTCGGGGGGGTCGGCGATACGCAGTATTTT. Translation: CASSLVGGVGDTQYF.

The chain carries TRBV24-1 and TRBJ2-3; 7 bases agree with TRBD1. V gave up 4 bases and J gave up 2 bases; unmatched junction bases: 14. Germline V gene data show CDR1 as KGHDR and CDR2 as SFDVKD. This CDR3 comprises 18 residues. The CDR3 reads CATSDRAPTGAPTDTQYF. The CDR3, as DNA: TGTGCCACCAGTGACCGGGCCCCTACAGGGGCGCCCACAGATACGCAGTATTTT.

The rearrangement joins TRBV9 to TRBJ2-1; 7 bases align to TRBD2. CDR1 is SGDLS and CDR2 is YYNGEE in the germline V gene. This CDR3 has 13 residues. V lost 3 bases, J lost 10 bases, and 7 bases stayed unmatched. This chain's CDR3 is CASSGREAGEQFF. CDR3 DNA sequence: TGTGCCAGCAGCGGACGGGAGGCCGGGGAGCAGTTCTTC. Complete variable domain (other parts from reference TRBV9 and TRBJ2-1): DSGVTQTPKHLITATGQRVTLRCSPRSGDLSVYWYQQSLDQGLQFLIQYYNGEERAKGNILERFSAQQFPDLHSELNLSSLELGDSALYFCASSGREAGEQFFGPGTRLTVL.

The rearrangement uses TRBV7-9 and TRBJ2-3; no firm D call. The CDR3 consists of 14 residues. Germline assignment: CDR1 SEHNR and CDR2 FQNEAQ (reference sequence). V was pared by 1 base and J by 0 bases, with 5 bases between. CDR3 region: CASSLGASTDTQYF. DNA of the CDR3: TGTGCCAGCAGCTTAGGGGCCAGCACAGATACGCAGTATTTT.

The CDR3 here is CASSEWSRVLQLPDEQYV. In nucleotides, the CDR3 is TGTGCCAGCAGTGAATGGAGTCGGGTCTTACAGCTACCTGACGAGCAGTACGTC. V usage is TRBV6-1 and J usage is TRBJ2-7, with D unclear. CDR1 and CDR2 from the germline V gene are MNHNS and SASEGT. V lost 2 bases and J lost 5, with 25 bases in between. The length of the CDR3 is 18 residues.

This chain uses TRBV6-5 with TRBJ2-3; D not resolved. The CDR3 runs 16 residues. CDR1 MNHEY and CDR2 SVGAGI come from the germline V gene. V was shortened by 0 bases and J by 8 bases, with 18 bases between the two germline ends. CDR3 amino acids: CASSYSINYPFSTQYF. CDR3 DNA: TGTGCCAGCAGTTACTCGATTAACTACCCATTTTCTACGCAGTATTTT.

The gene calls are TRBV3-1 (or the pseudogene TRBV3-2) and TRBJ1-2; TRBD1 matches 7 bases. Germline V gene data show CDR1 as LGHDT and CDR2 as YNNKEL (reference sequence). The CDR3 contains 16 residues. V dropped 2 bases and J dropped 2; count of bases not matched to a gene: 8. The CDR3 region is CASSQPYRGQNYGYTF. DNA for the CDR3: TGTGCCAGCAGCCAACCCTACAGGGGCCAAAACTATGGCTACACCTTC.

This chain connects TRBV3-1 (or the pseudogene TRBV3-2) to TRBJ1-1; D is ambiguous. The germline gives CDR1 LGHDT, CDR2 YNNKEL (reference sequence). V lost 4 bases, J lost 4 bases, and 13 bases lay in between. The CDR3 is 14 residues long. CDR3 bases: TGTGCCAGCAGCCGGCTTGGTCGTGGCACTGAAGCTTTCTTT. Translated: CASSRLGRGTEAFF.

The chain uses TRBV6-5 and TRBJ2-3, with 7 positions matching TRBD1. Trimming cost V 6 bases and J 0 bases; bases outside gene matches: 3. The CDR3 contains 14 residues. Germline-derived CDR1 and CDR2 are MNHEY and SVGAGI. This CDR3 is CASRGDRSTDTQYF. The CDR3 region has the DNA TGTGCCAGCAGGGGGGACAGAAGCACAGATACGCAGTATTTT.

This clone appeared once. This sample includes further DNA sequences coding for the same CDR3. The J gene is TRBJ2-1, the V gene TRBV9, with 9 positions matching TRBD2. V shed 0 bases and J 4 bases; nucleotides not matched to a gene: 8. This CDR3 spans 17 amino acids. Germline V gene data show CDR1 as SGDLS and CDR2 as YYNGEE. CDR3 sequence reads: CASSVVGSGGLYNEQFF. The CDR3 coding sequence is TGTGCCAGCAGCGTAGTGGGTAGCGGGGGCCTTTACAATGAGCAGTTCTTC.

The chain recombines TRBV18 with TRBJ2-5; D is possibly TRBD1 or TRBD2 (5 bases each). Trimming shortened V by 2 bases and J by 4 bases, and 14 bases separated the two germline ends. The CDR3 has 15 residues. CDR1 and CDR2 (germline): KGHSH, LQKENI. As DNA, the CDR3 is TGTGCCAGCTCACCAGGTTGGGACGGCCGAGAGACCCAGTACTTC. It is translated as CASSPGWDGRETQYF.

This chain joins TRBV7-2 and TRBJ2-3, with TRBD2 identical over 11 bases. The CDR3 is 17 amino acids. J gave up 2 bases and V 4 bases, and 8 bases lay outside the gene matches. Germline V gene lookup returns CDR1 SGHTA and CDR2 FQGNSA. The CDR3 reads CASSSQPGLAVTDTQYF. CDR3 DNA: TGTGCCAGCAGCTCCCAACCGGGACTAGCGGTCACAGATACGCAGTATTTT.

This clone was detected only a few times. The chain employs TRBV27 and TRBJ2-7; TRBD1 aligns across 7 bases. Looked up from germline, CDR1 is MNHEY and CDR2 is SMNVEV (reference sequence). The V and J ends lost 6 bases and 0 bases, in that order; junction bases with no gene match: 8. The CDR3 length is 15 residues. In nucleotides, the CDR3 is TGTGCCAGCAGCCGACGACAGGGTAGCTCCTACGAGCAGTACGTC. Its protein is CASSRRQGSSYEQYV.

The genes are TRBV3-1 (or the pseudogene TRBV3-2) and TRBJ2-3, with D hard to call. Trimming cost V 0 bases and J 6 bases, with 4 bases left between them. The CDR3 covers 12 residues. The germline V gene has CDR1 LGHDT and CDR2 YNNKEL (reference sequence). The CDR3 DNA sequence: TGTGCCAGCAGCCAAGACCGGGATACGCAGTATTTT. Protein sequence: CASSQDRDTQYF.

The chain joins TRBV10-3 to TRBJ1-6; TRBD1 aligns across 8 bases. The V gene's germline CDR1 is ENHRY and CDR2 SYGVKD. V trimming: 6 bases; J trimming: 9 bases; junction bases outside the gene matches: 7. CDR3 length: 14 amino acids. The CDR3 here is CAISPGGSGSPLHF. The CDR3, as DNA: TGTGCCATCAGCCCAGGGGGCTCTGGTTCACCCCTCCACTTT.